This T cell receptor beta chain was recorded in a study of control samples from healthy donors and cancer patients. The method was immunoSEQ multiplex PCR; TCRdb's version includes in-frame clones alone and lacks a portion of them. The sample yields some 82,000 clones, 87% seen once. The sequence derives from a man between 50 and 59 years old in good health. Sequencing input: blood.

CDR3 DNA sequence: TGTGCCAGTTCGACAGGGTTCAGCTCCTACAATGAGCAGTTCTTC. This codes for CASSTGFSSYNEQFF. The chain carries TRBV6-5 and TRBJ2-1; 7 nucleotides match TRBD1. CDR1 and CDR2 from the germline V gene are MNHEY and SVGAGI. Trimming removed 9 bases from V and 0 bases from J; junction bases left unmatched: 8. The CDR3 runs to 15 residues.